This T cell receptor beta chain was profiled in a study of PD-1 blockade in classical Hodgkin lymphoma. Study-wide context: Patients were dosed intravenously with nivolumab at 3 mg/kg every 2 weeks.

Study results and limitations: Although disease activity or prior therapy may be involved, causes of the repertoire differences remain undefined. A significant rise in TCR diversity was seen by C4D1 for CD4+ cells but not for CD8+ cells. Partial responders and progressors had significantly lower baseline TCR diversity.

In the case of this clone: Its cognate antigen is unknown.

Following autologous stem cell transplantation, relapse occurred in every patient, and exposure to brentuximab vedotin varied. The CDR3 is 15 amino acids. CDR1 is SGDLS, CDR2 YYNGEE, per germline. Trimming pared 5 bases from V and 3 bases from J, leaving 14 bases between. Some clones are missing from TCRdb's copy, which holds only in-frame ones; the method was immunoSEQ multiplex PCR. In the table there are tens of thousands of clones, about 78% of which are singletons. The rearrangement joins TRBV9 to TRBJ1-4, with D possibly being TRBD1 (5 bases). The receptor's source is a human donor with classical Hodgkin lymphoma. The material sequenced was peripheral blood mononuclear cells (PBMCs), taken before the second cycle of nivolumab. CDR3 amino acids: CASSQTGFPNEKLFF. In DNA form, the CDR3 reads TGTGCCAGCAGTCAAACAGGTTTTCCTAATGAAAAACTGTTTTTT.